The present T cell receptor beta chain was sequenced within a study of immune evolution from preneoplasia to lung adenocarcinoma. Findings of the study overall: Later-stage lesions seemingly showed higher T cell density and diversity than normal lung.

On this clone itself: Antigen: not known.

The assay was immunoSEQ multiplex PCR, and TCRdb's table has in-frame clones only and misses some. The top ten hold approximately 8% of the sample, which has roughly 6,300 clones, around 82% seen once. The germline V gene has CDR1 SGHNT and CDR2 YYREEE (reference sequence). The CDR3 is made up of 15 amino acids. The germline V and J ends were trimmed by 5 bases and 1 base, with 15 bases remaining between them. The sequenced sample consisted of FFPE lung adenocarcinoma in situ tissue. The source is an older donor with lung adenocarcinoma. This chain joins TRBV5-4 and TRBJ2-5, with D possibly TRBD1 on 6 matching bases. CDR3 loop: CASSERTDTQETQYF. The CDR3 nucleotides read TGTGCCAGCAGTGAAAGGACAGACACCCAAGAGACCCAGTACTTC.